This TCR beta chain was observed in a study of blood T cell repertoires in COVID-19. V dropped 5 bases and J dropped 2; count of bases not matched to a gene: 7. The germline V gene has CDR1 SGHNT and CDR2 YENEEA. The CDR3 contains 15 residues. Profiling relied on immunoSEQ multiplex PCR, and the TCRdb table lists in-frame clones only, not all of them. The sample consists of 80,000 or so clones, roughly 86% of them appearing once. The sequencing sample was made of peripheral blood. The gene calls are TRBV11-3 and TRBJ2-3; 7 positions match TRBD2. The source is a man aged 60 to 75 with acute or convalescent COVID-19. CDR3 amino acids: CASSIGLGFTDTQYF. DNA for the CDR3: TGTGCCAGCAGCATAGGACTAGGTTTCACAGATACGCAGTATTTT. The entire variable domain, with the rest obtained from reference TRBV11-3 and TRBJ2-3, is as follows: EAGVVQSPRYKIIEKKQPVAFWCNPISGHNTLYWYLQNLGQGPELLIRYENEEAVDDSQLPKDRFSAERLKGVDSTLKIQPAELGDSAVYLCASSIGLGFTDTQYFGPGTRLTVL.